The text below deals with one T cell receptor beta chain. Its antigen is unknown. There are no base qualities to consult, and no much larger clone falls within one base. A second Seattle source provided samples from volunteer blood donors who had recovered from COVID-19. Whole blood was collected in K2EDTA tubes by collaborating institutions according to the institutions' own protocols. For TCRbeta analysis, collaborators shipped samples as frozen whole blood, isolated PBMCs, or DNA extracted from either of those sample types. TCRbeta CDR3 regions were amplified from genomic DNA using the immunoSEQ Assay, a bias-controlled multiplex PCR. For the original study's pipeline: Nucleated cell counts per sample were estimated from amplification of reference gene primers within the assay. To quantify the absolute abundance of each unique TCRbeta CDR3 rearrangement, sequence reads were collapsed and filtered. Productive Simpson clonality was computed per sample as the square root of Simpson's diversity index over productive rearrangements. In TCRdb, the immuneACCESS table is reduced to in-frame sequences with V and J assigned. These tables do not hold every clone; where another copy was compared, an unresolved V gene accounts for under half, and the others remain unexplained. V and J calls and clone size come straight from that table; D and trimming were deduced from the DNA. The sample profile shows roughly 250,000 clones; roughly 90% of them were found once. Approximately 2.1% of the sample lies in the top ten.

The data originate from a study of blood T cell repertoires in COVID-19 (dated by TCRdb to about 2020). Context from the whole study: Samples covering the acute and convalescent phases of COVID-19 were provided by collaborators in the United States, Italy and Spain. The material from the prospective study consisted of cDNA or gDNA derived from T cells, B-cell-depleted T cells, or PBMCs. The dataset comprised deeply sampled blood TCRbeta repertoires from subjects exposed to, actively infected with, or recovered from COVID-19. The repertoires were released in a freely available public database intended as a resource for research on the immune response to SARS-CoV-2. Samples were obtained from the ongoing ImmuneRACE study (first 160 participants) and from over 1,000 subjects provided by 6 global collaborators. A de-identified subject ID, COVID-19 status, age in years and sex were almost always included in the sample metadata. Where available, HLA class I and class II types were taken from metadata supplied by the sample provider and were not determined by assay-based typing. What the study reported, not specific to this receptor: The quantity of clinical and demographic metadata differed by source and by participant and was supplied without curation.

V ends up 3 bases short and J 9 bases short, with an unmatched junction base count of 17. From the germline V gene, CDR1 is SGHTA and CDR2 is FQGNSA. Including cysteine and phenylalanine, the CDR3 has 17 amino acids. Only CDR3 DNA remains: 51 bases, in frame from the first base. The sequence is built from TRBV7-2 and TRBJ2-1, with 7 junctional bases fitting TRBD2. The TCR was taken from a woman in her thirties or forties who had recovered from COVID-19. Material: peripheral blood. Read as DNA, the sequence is TGTGCCAGCAGCTTTGAATCAGGTCGAGGGAGGGCGGGTGAGCAGTTCTTC. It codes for CASSFESGRGRAGEQFF.